These 17 T cell receptor beta chains came from one sample sequenced in a study of T cells in Graves' hyperthyroidism and ophthalmopathy. The TCR beta CDR3 regions underwent amplification using RNA transcripts as the source. In the first-round RT-PCR of the TCR CDR3, the HTBI primer set was used. TCRdb re-analysed the multiplex PCR reads in MiXCR, keeping a single row per CDR3 protein. Seen here are about 690,000 distinct CDR3 sequences, approximately 15% observed once, and the top ten hold roughly a sixth. The source material was blood. The receptors derive from a man aged 50 to 59 with Graves' hyperthyroidism.

This clonotype has just a few counts. J is TRBJ2-7 and V is TRBV12-3 or TRBV12-4; D tentatively reads TRBD1 or TRBD2 (5 bases each). This CDR3 has 17 residues. The V end lost 3 bases, the J end lost 3 bases, and 21 bases lay between the germline ends. Here the CDR3 DNA reads TGTGCCAGCAGTTTCCTGACTGATGGGGGATACTACTACGAGCAGTACTTC. It yields the protein CASSFLTDGGYYYEQYF.

In this sample, this clonotype turned up many times. The DNA of the CDR3 is TGTGCCACCAGCAGTAAACTAGCGGGAGGGCCGGGGACCCAGTACTTC. Amino acids: CATSSKLAGGPGTQYF. The chain joins TRBV15 to TRBJ2-5; 13 nucleotides align to TRBD2. CDR1 and CDR2 from the germline V gene are LNHNV and YYDKDF (reference sequence). The CDR3 runs 16 residues. V was clipped by 3 bases and J by 7 bases; unmatched bases: 8.

This clonotype was counted many times. This chain uses TRBV2 with TRBJ2-7, with 10 positions matching TRBD2. CDR1 and CDR2 (germline): SNHLY, FYNNEI. This CDR3 contains 15 residues. J lost 1 base, V lost 4 bases, and 4 bases had no gene match. CDR3 sequence reads: CASSGTSGTSYEQYF. CDR3 bases: TGTGCCAGCAGTGGAACTAGCGGGACATCCTACGAGCAGTACTTC.

Ten or more counts support this clonotype. This chain connects TRBV27 to TRBJ2-1; 14 bases agree with TRBD2. J lost 9 bases, V lost 0 bases, and 4 bases had no gene match. The CDR3 covers 16 residues. Germline CDR1 and CDR2: MNHEY and SMNVEV (reference sequence). CDR3 region: CASSLSLGLAGVEQFF. Written as DNA, the CDR3 is TGTGCCAGCAGTTTATCGCTGGGACTAGCGGGAGTTGAGCAGTTCTTC.

There are many counts of this clonotype. J is TRBJ2-1 and V is TRBV19; 8 positions match TRBD2. V shed 7 bases, J shed 4 bases, and the junction held 6 bases outside the gene matches. CDR1 is LNHDA and CDR2 is SQIVND in the germline V gene (reference sequence). This CDR3 has 14 amino acids. The CDR3 DNA is TGTGCCAGTAACTCGCCGGGGGGGTACAATGAGCAGTTCTTC. Protein: CASNSPGGYNEQFF.

This clonotype was detected many times. The V call is TRBV27, the J call TRBJ1-1; 7 nucleotides match TRBD1. This CDR3 is built from 17 residues. J gave up 2 bases and V 1 base, and 10 bases lay outside the gene matches. CDR1 is MNHEY, CDR2 SMNVEV, per germline (reference sequence). Written as DNA, the CDR3 is TGTGCCAGCAGTTTATACTGGGACAGAGCTTATAACACTGAAGCTTTCTTT. It specifies CASSLYWDRAYNTEAFF.

Only a few counts were recorded for this clonotype. The chain joins TRBV5-1 to TRBJ1-6, with TRBD1 matching over 9 bases. The CDR3 runs to 17 residues. V lost 0 bases, J lost 8 bases, and 9 bases stayed unmatched. CDR1 is SGHRS, CDR2 YFSETQ, per germline. This CDR3 reads CASSLDPPGQGHSPLHF. CDR3 bases: TGCGCCAGCAGCTTGGACCCTCCGGGACAGGGTCATTCACCCCTCCACTTT.

This clonotype was found a few times. V and J are TRBV30 and TRBJ1-2; D uncertain. Between the trimmed V and J ends, which lost 0 bases and 8 bases, there was a span of 16 bases. Per germline, CDR1 GTSNPN and CDR2 SVGIG (reference sequence). This CDR3 has 14 amino acids. Here the CDR3 reads CAWSVFRTTGGYTF. The DNA for the CDR3 is TGTGCCTGGAGTGTATTCCGCACCACGGGAGGCTACACCTTC.

The table lists this clonotype with many counts. DNA of the CDR3: TGTGCCAGCAGCCACGGGGACAGTCCTATGAACACTGAAGCTTTCTTT. Translation: CASSHGDSPMNTEAFF. The chain couples TRBV3-1 to TRBJ1-1; 7 nucleotides align to TRBD1. Per germline, CDR1 LGHDT and CDR2 YNNKEL (reference sequence). Germline trimming cut 3 bases from V and 0 bases from J; bases unmatched to any gene: 7. The CDR3 has 16 amino acids.

This clonotype was observed many times. J is TRBJ2-1 and V is TRBV10-3; 9 bases match TRBD2. The trim removed 0 bases at V and 7 bases at J, leaving 4 bases unmatched. Germline CDR1 and CDR2: ENHRY and SYGVKD. The CDR3 has 15 residues. CDR3 sequence (DNA): TGTGCCATCAGTGAGTCTGTCAGCGGGAGGAATGAGCAGTTCTTC. It is translated as CAISESVSGRNEQFF.

The chain is built from TRBV29-1 and TRBJ2-3, with 11 bases lining up with TRBD2. Unmatched junction bases numbered 6, after V lost 2 bases and J lost 2 bases. CDR3 length equals 16 residues. From germline, CDR1 is SQVTM and CDR2 ANQGSEA. DNA for the CDR3: TGCAGCGTTGAAACTAGCGGGAGTAGGCCCACAGATACGCAGTATTTT. Its translation: CSVETSGSRPTDTQYF.

This clonotype has a count of ten or more. The chain is built from TRBV10-1 and TRBJ2-2, with 11 bases fitting TRBD1. This CDR3 spans 18 amino acids. Trimming cost V 6 bases and J 5 bases; bases outside gene matches: 14. Germline-derived CDR1 and CDR2 are WNHNN and SYGVQD (reference sequence). DNA for the CDR3: TGCGCCAGCAGCACACGCCGGACAGGGGGCAGGTTGACCGGGGAGCTGTTTTTT. Translated, it gives CASSTRRTGGRLTGELFF.

V usage is TRBV27 and J usage is TRBJ1-5; perhaps TRBD1 as D (6 bases). This CDR3 has 15 amino acids. V lost 5 bases to trimming and J lost 4 bases, with 15 bases between them. The germline CDR1 and CDR2 sequences are MNHEY and SMNVEV (reference sequence). The CDR3 DNA reads as TGTGCCAGCAGTCTGTTAGGGGGTGGGAATCAGCCCCAGCATTTT. Translation gives CASSLLGGGNQPQHF.

Many counts were recorded for this clonotype. V and J are TRBV5-1 and TRBJ2-7, with TRBD2 matching over 9 bases. The CDR3 loop spans 16 amino acids. Germline V lookup: CDR1 SGHRS, CDR2 YFSETQ. The trim removed 4 bases at V and 0 bases at J, leaving 8 bases unmatched. CDR3 sequence: CASSAPLAGPSYEQYF. CDR3 bases: TGCGCCAGCAGCGCTCCCCTAGCGGGACCCTCCTACGAGCAGTACTTC.

Ten or more counts support this clonotype. The V and J genes are TRBV6-1 and TRBJ2-2, with TRBD2 matching over 13 bases. This CDR3 has 17 amino acids. Losses at the gene ends were 8 bases for V and 5 bases for J; bases not matched to a gene: 11. Germline lookup yields CDR1 MNHNS and CDR2 SASEGT. CDR3 loop: CASGGTSGKRRTGELFF. The DNA for the CDR3 is TGTGCCAGCGGCGGGACTAGCGGGAAAAGGCGTACCGGGGAGCTGTTTTTT.

This clonotype was counted many times. The gene calls are TRBV5-1 and TRBJ2-7, with 8 bases aligning to TRBD1. Germline trimming cut 4 bases from V and 2 bases from J; bases unmatched to any gene: 11. The CDR3 is made up of 16 amino acids. Looked up from germline, CDR1 is SGHRS and CDR2 is YFSETQ. This chain's CDR3 is CASSGTGRLKPYEQYF. The CDR3 nucleotides read TGCGCCAGCAGCGGGACAGGCCGCCTTAAACCCTACGAGCAGTACTTC. The full variable domain, its missing parts supplied by reference TRBV5-1 and TRBJ2-7, is KAGVTQTPRYLIKTRGQQVTLSCSPISGHRSVSWYQQTPGQGLQFLFEYFSETQRNKGNFPGRFSGRQFSNSRSEMNVSTLELGDSALYLCASSGTGRLKPYEQYFGPGTRLTVT.

This clonotype was detected ten times or more. The genes are TRBV9 and TRBJ1-1; D uncertain. Between the trimmed V and J ends, which lost 2 bases and 4 bases, there was a span of 12 bases. CDR1 and CDR2 from the germline V gene are SGDLS and YYNGEE. This CDR3 region has 14 residues. The CDR3 spells CASSVTTTSTEAFF. The CDR3 DNA follows: TGTGCCAGCAGCGTTACCACCACGAGCACTGAAGCTTTCTTT. The whole variable domain, remainder taken from reference TRBV9 and TRBJ1-1, is DSGVTQTPKHLITATGQRVTLRCSPRSGDLSVYWYQQSLDQGLQFLIQYYNGEERAKGNILERFSAQQFPDLHSELNLSSLELGDSALYFCASSVTTTSTEAFFGQGTRLTVV.